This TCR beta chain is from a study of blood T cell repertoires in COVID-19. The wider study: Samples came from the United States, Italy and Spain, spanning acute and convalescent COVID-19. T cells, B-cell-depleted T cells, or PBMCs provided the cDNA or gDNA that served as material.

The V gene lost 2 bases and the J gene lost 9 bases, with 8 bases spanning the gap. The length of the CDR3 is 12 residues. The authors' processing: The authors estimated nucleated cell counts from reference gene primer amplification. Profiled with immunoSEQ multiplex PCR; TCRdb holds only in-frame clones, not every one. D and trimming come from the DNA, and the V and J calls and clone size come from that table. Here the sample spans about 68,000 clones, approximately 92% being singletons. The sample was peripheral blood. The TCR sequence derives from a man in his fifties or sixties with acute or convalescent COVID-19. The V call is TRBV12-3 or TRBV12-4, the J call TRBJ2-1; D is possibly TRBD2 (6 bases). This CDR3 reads CASSLHGGEQFF. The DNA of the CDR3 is TGTGCCAGCAGTTTACACGGGGGTGAGCAGTTCTTC.